This T cell receptor (beta chain) originates from a study of regulatory T cells in long-lasting Graves disease. The germline CDR1 and CDR2 sequences are LGHNA and YNFKEQ. This CDR3 has 16 amino acids. Losses at the gene ends were 5 bases for V and 4 bases for J; bases not matched to a gene: 13. HTBI primers from iRepertoire and Arm-PCR of CDR3 regions yielded the TCR beta libraries. TCRdb analysed the multiplex PCR reads with MiXCR anew, one entry per CDR3 protein. The profile shows 500,000 to 700,000 distinct CDR3 sequences, about 15% of them singletons. The time point is: newly diagnosed GD, antithyroid drugs for less than 3 months. From PBMCs, RNA was extracted and then used to make the TCR library. The sample was also linked to a second study, of T cells in Graves' hyperthyroidism and ophthalmopathy. As that report states: Ophthalmopathy prediction by the model preceded onset by a median roughly 6 months.

The receptor comes from a woman between 25 and 40 years old with Graves disease. The chain combines TRBV4-2 with TRBJ1-1, with 7 bases that match TRBD1. Sequenced here: peripheral blood mononuclear cells (PBMCs), sampled at new diagnosis, from a patient treated with antithyroid drugs. The CDR3 reads CASSMTDRVGVTEAFF. The DNA for the CDR3 is TGTGCCAGCAGCATGACTGACAGGGTCGGGGTCACTGAAGCTTTCTTT.